This is a list of T cell receptor beta chains from one sample in a study of human T cells and chemical hapten exposure. MiXCR was run by TCRdb on the RACE reads, yielding one entry per CDR3 protein. This sample has 65,000 to 95,000 distinct CDR3 sequences, with about 9.2% found just once. The sequencing input was whole blood. The receptor set was obtained from a female donor in good health. Some clones in this sample may be carry-over from other donors' samples. Both conserved end residues are part of each CDR3. The D gene is left open where the match is weak. Part of the rows lack a size; the others show once, few, many or a class for expanded clones.

J | V | size | D | CDR3 | DNA
TRBJ1-5 | TRBV6-6 | few | . | CASSYGRGAQSNQPQHF | TGTGCCAGCAGTTACGGTCGGGGGGCGCAGAGCAATCAGCCCCAGCATTTT
TRBJ1-6 | TRBV10-3 | . | . | CATRGPDRRSPLHF | TGTGCCACCAGAGGACCCGATCGACGGTCACCCCTCCACTTT
TRBJ1-6 | TRBV6-5 | few | . | CASSRPDSPLHF | TGTGCCAGCAGTCGGCCGGATTCACCCCTCCACTTT
TRBJ1-2 | TRBV7-2 | many | TRBD1 | CASSRGQGGNYGYTF | TGTGCCAGCAGCCGCGGACAGGGGGGTAACTATGGCTACACCTTC
TRBJ2-7 | TRBV20-1 | many | TRBD1 | CSAASTGTYEQYF | TGCAGTGCCGCCTCGACAGGGACCTACGAGCAGTACTTC
TRBJ2-6 | TRBV7-6 | once | . | CASSLETGSSGANVLTF | TGTGCCAGCAGCTTAGAAACAGGTTCCTCTGGGGCCAACGTCCTGACTTTC
TRBJ1-2 | TRBV18 | few | . | CASSLSNNYGYTF | TGTGCCAGCTCATTATCCAACAACTATGGCTACACCTTC
TRBJ1-2 | TRBV28 | few | . | CASTNPSRGYGYTF | TGTGCCAGCACCAACCCATCGAGGGGCTATGGCTACACCTTC
TRBJ1-4 | TRBV29-1 | many | . | CSVGEGGVGEKLFF | TGCAGCGTTGGAGAGGGAGGAGTAGGTGAAAAACTGTTTTTT
TRBJ2-3 | TRBV7-2 | few | . | CASTSAIGADTQYF | TGTGCCAGCACCTCAGCCATAGGGGCAGATACGCAGTATTTT
TRBJ1-1 | TRBV7-8 | few | . | CASSPKVGGTEAFF | TGTGCCAGCAGCCCCAAGGTCGGGGGTACTGAAGCTTTCTTT
TRBJ2-6 | TRBV10-3 | . | . | CAISQSSGANVLTF | TGTGCCATCAGTCAGAGCTCTGGGGCCAACGTCCTGACTTTC
TRBJ2-3 | TRBV3-1 | few | TRBD2 | CASSQGSGSRDTQYF | TGTGCCAGCAGCCAAGGTAGCGGGTCAAGAGATACGCAGTATTTT
TRBJ1-1 | TRBV29-1 | many | . | CSVIAGGWVEAFF | TGCAGCGTCATTGCCGGGGGTTGGGTTGAAGCTTTCTTT
TRBJ1-1 | TRBV12-5 | many | . | CASGLYSGGTEAFF | TGTGCTAGTGGTTTGTATTCCGGGGGCACTGAAGCTTTCTTT
TRBJ2-7 | TRBV12-3/TRBV12-4 | few | . | CASSPGPPPYEQYF | TGTGCCAGCAGCCCCGGACCCCCCCCCTACGAGCAGTACTTC
TRBJ1-2 | TRBV28 | few | . | CASSPTGPLGYTF | TGTGCCAGCAGCCCTACAGGGCCGCTTGGCTACACCTTC
TRBJ2-7 | TRBV9 | . | . | CASSVATGAYEQYF | TGTGCCAGCAGCGTAGCTACGGGAGCCTACGAGCAGTACTTC
TRBJ1-5 | TRBV11-2 | many | . | CASSLDRSLQPQHF | TGTGCCAGCAGCTTAGACAGGTCACTTCAGCCCCAGCATTTT
TRBJ1-1 | TRBV6-5 | . | . | CASSFDAALYTEAFF | TGTGCCAGCAGTTTCGACGCGGCCCTTTACACTGAAGCTTTCTTT
TRBJ2-1 | TRBV5-1 | . | TRBD2 | CASSSGGDNNEQFF | TGCGCCAGCAGCTCCGGGGGGGACAACAATGAGCAGTTCTTC
TRBJ1-1 | TRBV4-3 | many | . | CASSQNYHRETNTEAFF | TGCGCCAGCAGCCAGAACTACCACAGGGAAACGAACACTGAAGCTTTCTTT
TRBJ2-7 | TRBV20-1 | many | TRBD1 | CSARTILTGTGSYEQYF | TGCAGTGCTCGCACAATCCTAACCGGGACAGGGTCCTACGAGCAGTACTTC
TRBJ1-5 | TRBV28 | few | . | CASSLDGGRNQPQHF | TGTGCCAGCAGTTTAGATGGGGGCCGCAATCAGCCCCAGCATTTT
TRBJ1-4 | TRBV5-1 | many | TRBD1 | CASSQQGAGEKLFF | TGCGCCAGCAGCCAACAGGGGGCAGGTGAAAAACTGTTTTTT
TRBJ2-7 | TRBV30 | . | . | CAWTTSSYEQYF | TGTGCCTGGACCACGAGCTCCTACGAGCAGTACTTC
TRBJ2-3 | TRBV25-1 | few | . | CASSPHEGVRTDTQYF | TGTGCCAGCAGTCCCCACGAGGGGGTGCGGACAGATACGCAGTATTTT
TRBJ2-7 | TRBV19 | many | . | CASPQGVGGEYEQYF | TGTGCCAGTCCCCAAGGTGTAGGGGGAGAGTACGAGCAGTACTTC
TRBJ2-3 | TRBV4-2 | . | TRBD2 | CASSQDSSGTSTDTQYF | TGTGCCAGCAGCCAAGATTCTAGCGGAACTAGCACAGATACGCAGTATTTT
TRBJ1-6 | TRBV20-1 | many | TRBD1 | CSAPTGGSYNSPLHF | TGCAGTGCCCCAACAGGGGGCTCCTATAATTCACCCCTCCACTTT
TRBJ2-2 | TRBV4-3 | . | TRBD2 | CASSQDNRASGGENTGELFF | TGCGCCAGCAGCCAAGATAATAGGGCTAGCGGGGGGGAGAACACCGGGGAGCTGTTTTTT
TRBJ1-6 | TRBV15 | . | TRBD1 | CATSRRPAGTGYSPLHF | TGTGCCACCAGCAGAAGGCCGGCCGGGACAGGGTATTCACCCCTCCACTTT
TRBJ2-3 | TRBV12-3/TRBV12-4 | . | TRBD1 | CASSFGTGVFADTQYF | TGTGCCAGCAGTTTCGGGACAGGTGTTTTTGCAGATACGCAGTATTTT
TRBJ2-7 | TRBV12-3/TRBV12-4 | . | TRBD1 | CASSPRTGLSYEQYF | TGTGCCAGCAGTCCCAGGACAGGGCTCTCCTACGAGCAGTACTTC
TRBJ1-1 | TRBV5-1 | many | . | CASSSSSAGTEAFF | TGCGCCAGCAGCTCATCCTCAGCGGGCACTGAAGCTTTCTTT
TRBJ1-5 | TRBV11-2 | . | . | CASSLGRGGAKGNQPQHF | TGTGCCAGCAGCTTAGGTCGGGGGGGGGCTAAGGGCAATCAGCCCCAGCATTTT
TRBJ2-3 | TRBV12-3/TRBV12-4 | many | . | CASSLPAQTDTQYF | TGTGCCAGCAGTTTACCTGCCCAGACAGATACGCAGTATTTT
TRBJ1-4 | TRBV10-3 | few | . | CAIRAGRNDWSSNEKLFF | TGTGCCATCAGAGCCGGGCGGAACGACTGGAGCTCTAATGAAAAACTGTTTTTT
TRBJ2-1 | TRBV7-2 | . | TRBD2 | CASSLASGDYNEQFF | TGTGCCAGCAGCTTAGCTAGCGGGGACTACAATGAGCAGTTCTTC
TRBJ1-6 | TRBV20-1 | many | . | CSASRADNSPLHF | TGCAGTGCTAGTAGGGCGGATAATTCACCCCTCCACTTT
TRBJ1-2 | TRBV7-8 | many | . | CASSPLGIPTENYGYTF | TGTGCCAGCAGCCCTCTTGGGATCCCCACGGAGAACTATGGCTACACCTTC
TRBJ2-7 | TRBV7-2 | many | TRBD2 | CASSFSSGPTYEQYF | TGTGCCAGCAGCTTTTCTAGCGGGCCTACCTACGAGCAGTACTTC
TRBJ2-2 | TRBV6-4 | many | . | CASRTETGELFF | TGTGCCAGCAGAACAGAGACCGGGGAGCTGTTTTTT
TRBJ1-6 | TRBV6-1 | . | . | CASSDVGGPYSPLHF | TGTGCCAGCAGTGATGTCGGGGGTCCTTATTCACCCCTCCACTTT
TRBJ1-1 | TRBV5-8 | few | . | CASSPRTLNTEAFF | TGTGCCAGCAGCCCTCGTACGCTGAACACTGAAGCTTTCTTT
TRBJ2-7 | TRBV3-1 | few | TRBD1 | CASSPRDSSYEQYF | TGTGCCAGCAGCCCCCGGGACAGCTCCTACGAGCAGTACTTC
TRBJ1-5 | TRBV2 | few | . | CASGQGHNQPQHF | TGTGCCAGCGGGCAGGGGCACAATCAGCCCCAGCATTTT
TRBJ1-5 | TRBV20-1 | many | . | CSPREISNQPQHF | TGCAGCCCCCGTGAGATTAGCAATCAGCCCCAGCATTTT
TRBJ2-7 | TRBV6-1 | many | . | CASSAPPEGTRPYDEQYF | TGTGCCAGCAGTGCCCCCCCCGAGGGGACAAGGCCTTACGACGAGCAGTACTTC
TRBJ2-3 | TRBV6-6 | many | . | CASQDRALTDTQYF | TGTGCCAGCCAAGACCGGGCCCTCACAGATACGCAGTATTTT
TRBJ2-6 | TRBV6-5 | few | TRBD1 | CASSSGTAMTGANVLTF | TGTGCCAGCAGTTCCGGGACAGCTATGACTGGGGCCAACGTCCTGACTTTC
TRBJ2-1 | TRBV6-2/TRBV6-3 | many | . | CATLEDFSYNEQFF | TGTGCCACCCTAGAGGACTTTTCCTACAATGAGCAGTTCTTC
TRBJ2-4 | TRBV6-5 | few | TRBD2 | CASSSVGRIFSGAKNIQYF | TGTGCCAGCAGTTCGGTTGGCAGGATTTTTAGCGGGGCCAAAAACATTCAGTACTTC
TRBJ1-4 | TRBV2 | few | . | CASSRVVGEKLFF | TGTGCCAGCAGCAGGGTGGTTGGGGAAAAACTGTTTTTT